This T cell receptor beta chain was found in a study of T cell changes during pregnancy in multiple sclerosis. Measured with immunoSEQ multiplex PCR; TCRdb has only the in-frame clones, and not every one. The profile shows roughly 38,000 clones, 70% to 90% of them singletons. Looked up from germline, CDR1 is KGHSH and CDR2 is LQKENI. The CDR3 runs 15 residues. The ends were cut back, 3 bases at V and 5 bases at J, with 16 bases in the middle. This specimen consisted of CD8+ T cells from peripheral blood mononuclear cells, obtained in the third trimester of pregnancy. The TCR originated in a female donor with multiple sclerosis, enrolled in a pregnancy study. This chain links TRBV18 with TRBJ1-2, with D perhaps TRBD1 (5 bases). The CDR3 DNA is TGTGCCAGCTCACCCCCGGAAAGGGGCGGTTATGGCTACACCTTC. It specifies CASSPPERGGYGYTF. Using reference TRBV18 and TRBJ1-2 for the parts outside the CDR3, the full variable domain is NAGVMQNPRHLVRRRGQEARLRCSPMKGHSHVYWYRQLPEEGLKFMVYLQKENIIDESGMPKERFSAEFPKEGPSILRIQQVVRGDSAAYFCASSPPERGGYGYTFGSGTRLTVV.